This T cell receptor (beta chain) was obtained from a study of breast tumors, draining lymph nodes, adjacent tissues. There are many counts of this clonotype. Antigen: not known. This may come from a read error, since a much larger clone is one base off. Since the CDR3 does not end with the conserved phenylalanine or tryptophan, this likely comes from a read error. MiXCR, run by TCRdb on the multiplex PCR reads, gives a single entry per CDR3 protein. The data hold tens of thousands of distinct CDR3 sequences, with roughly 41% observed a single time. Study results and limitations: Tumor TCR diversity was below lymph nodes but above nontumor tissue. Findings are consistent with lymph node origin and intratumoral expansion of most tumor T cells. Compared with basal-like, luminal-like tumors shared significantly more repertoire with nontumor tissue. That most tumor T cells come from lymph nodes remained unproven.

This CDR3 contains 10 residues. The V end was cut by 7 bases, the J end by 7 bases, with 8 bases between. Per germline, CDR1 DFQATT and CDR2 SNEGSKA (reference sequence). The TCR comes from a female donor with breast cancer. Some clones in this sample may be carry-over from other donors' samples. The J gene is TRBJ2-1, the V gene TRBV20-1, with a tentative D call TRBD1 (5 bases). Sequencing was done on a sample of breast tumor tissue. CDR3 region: CSGQRNEQFS. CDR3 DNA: TGCAGTGGACAGCGTAATGAGCAGTTCTCC.